Each of the 3 T cell receptor beta chains below was sequenced from the same sample in a study of Graves' ophthalmopathy and Graves' hyperthyroidism. Amplifying from RNA transcripts, the study obtained TCR beta CDR3 regions. Following a first-round RT-PCR that used HTBI primers, a second-round multiplex PCR was carried out. TCRdb re-called the multiplex PCR reads through MiXCR, storing one row per CDR3 protein. This sample yields fewer than 350,000 distinct CDR3 sequences, of which roughly 16% are seen a single time; 9% to 15% belongs to the top ten. Material for sequencing was peripheral blood. These receptors originate from an adult man with Graves' ophthalmopathy.

In its sample, this clonotype was seen many times. This chain links TRBV11-2 with TRBJ2-7; TRBD1 aligns across 9 bases. In germline, CDR1 is SGHAT, CDR2 FQNNGV. CDR3 length: 16 residues. J gave up 3 bases and V 4 bases, and 10 bases lay outside the gene matches. CDR3 residues: CASSSRTGDLHYEQYF. The DNA for the CDR3 is TGTGCCAGCAGCTCTAGGACAGGGGACCTTCACTACGAGCAGTACTTC.

The CDR3 DNA follows: TGTGCCAGCAGCCAAAACAGGCCGAACGCCGAAGCTTTCTTT. Its translation is CASSQNRPNAEAFF. The chain links TRBV3-1 to TRBJ1-1; D is possibly TRBD1 (5 bases). Germline CDR1 is LGHDT and CDR2 is YNNKEL (reference sequence). The CDR3 runs 14 residues. Trimming shortened V by 2 bases and J by 8 bases, and 15 bases separated the two germline ends.

This clonotype was recorded many times. The CDR3: CASSFHGQGTYEQYF. The CDR3 region has the DNA TGTGCCAGCAGTTTTCACGGACAGGGTACCTACGAGCAGTACTTC. V is TRBV27 and J is TRBJ2-7; the match to TRBD1 covers 8 bases. Unmatched junction bases numbered 6, after V lost 3 bases and J lost 2 bases. The CDR3 totals 15 residues. CDR1 is MNHEY, CDR2 SMNVEV, per germline (reference sequence).